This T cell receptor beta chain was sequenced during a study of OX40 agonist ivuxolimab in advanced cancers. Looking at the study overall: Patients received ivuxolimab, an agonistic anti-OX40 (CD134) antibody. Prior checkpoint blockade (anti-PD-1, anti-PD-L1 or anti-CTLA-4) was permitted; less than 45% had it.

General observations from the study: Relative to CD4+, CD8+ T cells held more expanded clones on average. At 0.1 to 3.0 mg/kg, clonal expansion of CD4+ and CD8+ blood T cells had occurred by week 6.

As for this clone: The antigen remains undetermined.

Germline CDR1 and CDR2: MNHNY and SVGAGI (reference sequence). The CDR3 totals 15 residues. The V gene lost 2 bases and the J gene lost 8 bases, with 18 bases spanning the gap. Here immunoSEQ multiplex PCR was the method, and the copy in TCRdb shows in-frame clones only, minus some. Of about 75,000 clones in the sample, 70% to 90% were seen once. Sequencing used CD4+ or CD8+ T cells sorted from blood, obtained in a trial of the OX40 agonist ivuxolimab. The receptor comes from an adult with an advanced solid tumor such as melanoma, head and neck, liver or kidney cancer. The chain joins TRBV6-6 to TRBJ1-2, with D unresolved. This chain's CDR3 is CASSYVGQGKSGYTF. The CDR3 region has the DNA TGTGCCAGCAGTTACGTCGGCCAAGGAAAGAGCGGCTACACCTTC.